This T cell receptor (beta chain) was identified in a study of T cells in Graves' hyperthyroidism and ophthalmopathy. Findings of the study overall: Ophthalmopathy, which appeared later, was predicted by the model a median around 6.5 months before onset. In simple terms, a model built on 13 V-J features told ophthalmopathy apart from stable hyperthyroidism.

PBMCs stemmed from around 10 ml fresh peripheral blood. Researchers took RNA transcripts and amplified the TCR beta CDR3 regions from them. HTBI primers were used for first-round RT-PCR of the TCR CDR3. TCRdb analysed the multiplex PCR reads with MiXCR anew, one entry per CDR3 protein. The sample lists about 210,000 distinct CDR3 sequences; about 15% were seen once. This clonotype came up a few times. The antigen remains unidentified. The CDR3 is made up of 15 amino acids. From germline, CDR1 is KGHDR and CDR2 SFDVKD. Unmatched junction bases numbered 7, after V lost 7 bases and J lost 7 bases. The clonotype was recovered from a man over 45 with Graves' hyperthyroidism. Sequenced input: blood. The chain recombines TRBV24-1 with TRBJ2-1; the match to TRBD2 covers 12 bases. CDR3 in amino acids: CATRSTSGRTNEQFF. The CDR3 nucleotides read TGTGCCACCAGATCAACTAGCGGGAGGACGAATGAGCAGTTCTTC.